The 22 T cell receptor beta chains given below trace back to one sample, sequenced in a study of shared clonotypes between healthy human individuals. The naive CD8 population came from CD45RO-negative cells selected for CCR7, without terminally differentiated effector memory CD45RA+ cells. Method: immunoSEQ multiplex PCR; TCRdb's copy keeps in-frame clones and lacks some. The sample gives a few million clones, 85% to 95% of which show up once; approximately 1.6% is in the top ten. The sample taken for sequencing was naive CD8+ T cells from PBMCs. These receptors were taken from a man aged 18 to 29 in good health. Some clones in this sample may be carry-over from other donors' samples.

The rearrangement joins TRBV29-1 to TRBJ1-5; D unresolved. Deletions cut 2 bases from V and 3 bases from J, with 8 bases between. The germline CDR1 and CDR2 sequences are SQVTM and ANQGSEA. CDR3 size: 13 residues. In nucleotides, the CDR3 is TGCAGCGTTGAACCGGGTTACAATCAGCCCCAGCATTTT. Translated, it gives CSVEPGYNQPQHF.

The chain is built from TRBV5-1 and TRBJ2-1, with D perhaps TRBD2 (5 bases). Germline CDR1 reads SGHRS; CDR2 reads YFSETQ. Trimming left V 5 bases short and J 3 bases short, with 12 bases between. The CDR3 covers 14 residues. CDR3: CASRSGFNYNEQFF. The CDR3 bases are TGCGCCAGCAGAAGCGGCTTCAACTACAATGAGCAGTTCTTC.

This clone has only a few counts. The rearrangement joins TRBV18 to TRBJ1-2; D may be TRBD1 (5 bases). Trimming pared 3 bases from V and 4 bases from J, leaving 15 bases between. CDR3 length: 15 residues. The germline CDR1 and CDR2 sequences are KGHSH and LQKENI. In DNA, the CDR3 is TGTGCCAGCTCACCTAGTCGGGGCGCGGGCTATGGCTACACCTTC. It specifies CASSPSRGAGYGYTF.

The chain links TRBV5-1 to TRBJ2-1, with 10 bases lining up with TRBD2. The V segment lost 4 bases and the J segment 8 bases; nucleotides outside the gene matches: 15. Germline CDR1 reads SGHRS; CDR2 reads YFSETQ. CDR3 size: 17 residues. CDR3 nucleotides: TGCGCCAGCAGCACCAGGGGGCTAGCGGGAGCGGGCCATGAGCAGTTCTTC. Residues: CASSTRGLAGAGHEQFF.

The V call is TRBV10-3, the J call TRBJ2-1; 7 bases agree with TRBD2. This CDR3 spans 13 amino acids. In germline, CDR1 is ENHRY, CDR2 SYGVKD. Trimming removed 0 bases from V and 15 bases from J; junction bases left unmatched: 8. CDR3 nucleotide sequence: TGTGCCATCAGTGAGTCGTCGCGGGAGCGTTCGTTCTTC. It is translated as CAISESSRERSFF.

In regard to this clone: This sample also contains other DNA sequences that code for the same CDR3. V usage is TRBV7-6 and J usage is TRBJ2-5, with no clear D. In germline, CDR1 is SGHVS, CDR2 FNYEAQ. V was shortened by 1 base and J by 3 bases, with 6 bases between the two germline ends. This CDR3 has 13 amino acids. The CDR3 DNA is TGTGCCAGCAGCTTAGACAGAGAAGAGACCCAGTACTTC. It encodes CASSLDREETQYF.

The J gene is TRBJ2-3, the V gene TRBV27; 9 bases map to TRBD1. Germline CDR1 reads MNHEY; CDR2 reads SMNVEV (reference sequence). The ends lost 9 bases at V and 6 bases at J; junction bases unmatched: 13. There are 15 residues in the CDR3. CDR3 loop: CASNNRDRVPDTQYF. The CDR3 DNA reads as TGTGCCAGTAACAACCGGGACAGGGTCCCTGATACGCAGTATTTT.

The J gene is TRBJ2-7, the V gene TRBV4-1; D not certain. Trimming removed 6 bases at V and 4 bases at J, with 19 bases between. The CDR3 loop spans 15 amino acids. CDR1 is MGHRA and CDR2 is YSYEKL in the germline V gene. For the CDR3, the DNA is TGCGCCAGCAGTCCTGACATTTGGGGTTTGTACGAGCAGTACTTC. Translated: CASSPDIWGLYEQYF.

The rearrangement uses TRBV7-8 and TRBJ2-2; D remains ambiguous. Germline V gives CDR1 SGHVS, CDR2 FQNEAQ. CDR3 length: 15 residues. Trimming pared 5 bases from V and 6 bases from J, leaving 16 bases between. The CDR3 DNA reads as TGTGCCAGCAGCCTCCCCTCGCTGATACCCGGGGAGCTGTTTTTT. Its translation: CASSLPSLIPGELFF.

The J gene is TRBJ2-7, the V gene TRBV9; 10 bases fit TRBD1. This CDR3 contains 14 residues. The germline V gene encodes CDR1 SGDLS and CDR2 YYNGEE. V was clipped by 3 bases and J by 5 bases; unmatched bases: 5. CDR3 nucleotide sequence: TGTGCCAGCAGCGCCCGGGACAGGGGAAACGAGCAGTACTTC. As protein: CASSARDRGNEQYF. Based on the CDR3 plus reference TRBV9 and TRBJ2-7, the full variable domain is DSGVTQTPKHLITATGQRVTLRCSPRSGDLSVYWYQQSLDQGLQFLIQYYNGEERAKGNILERFSAQQFPDLHSELNLSSLELGDSALYFCASSARDRGNEQYFGPGTRLTVT.

The chain joins TRBV5-4 to TRBJ2-7; no firm D call. The CDR3 is made up of 13 amino acids. V lost 2 bases, J lost 3 bases, and 9 bases lay in between. Germline V lookup: CDR1 SGHNT, CDR2 YYREEE (reference sequence). For the CDR3, the DNA is TGTGCCAGCAGCTTCGGACGGAACTACGAGCAGTACTTC. It codes for CASSFGRNYEQYF. The full variable domain, in which reference TRBV5-4 and TRBJ2-7 provide the parts outside the CDR3, is ETGVTQSPTHLIKTRGQQVTLRCSSQSGHNTVSWYQQALGQGPQFIFQYYREEENGRGNFPPRFSGLQFPNYSSELNVNALELDDSALYLCASSFGRNYEQYFGPGTRLTVT.

This clone was recorded once. V usage is TRBV28 and J usage is TRBJ1-1; D is uncertain. The CDR3 runs 13 residues. Trimming pared 3 bases from V and 0 bases from J, leaving 5 bases between. Germline V CDR1 and CDR2: MDHEN, SYDVKM. CDR3 sequence reads: CASSLKMNTEAFF. In DNA form, the CDR3 reads TGTGCCAGCAGTTTGAAGATGAACACTGAAGCTTTCTTT.

This rearrangement joins TRBV7-9 to TRBJ2-7, with D perhaps TRBD1 (6 bases). Trimming removed 1 base from V and 11 bases from J, with 12 bases in between. This CDR3 contains 12 residues. CDR1 is SEHNR and CDR2 is FQNEAQ in the germline V gene (reference sequence). CDR3 region: CASSLGGQLKYF. CDR3 nucleotide sequence: TGTGCCAGCAGCTTAGGGGGACAACTTAAGTACTTC.

A word on this clone: In the same sample, other DNA sequences code for this CDR3. This chain joins TRBV25-1 and TRBJ2-7; D might be TRBD1 (6 bases). The CDR3 contains 13 residues. V lost 1 base and J lost 4, with 8 bases in between. Germline V lookup: CDR1 MGHDK, CDR2 SYGVNS. CDR3 amino acids: CASSEFRGYEQYF. The DNA for the CDR3 is TGTGCCAGCAGTGAATTTAGGGGGTACGAGCAGTACTTC.

A single count supports this clone. The V call is TRBV4-1, the J call TRBJ2-7, with D maybe TRBD1 (5 bases). The CDR3 spans 17 residues. Germline V gives CDR1 MGHRA, CDR2 YSYEKL. V was cut by 3 bases and J by 1 base, with 19 bases left in between. The CDR3 protein is CASSHLPGQGRSYEQYF. DNA of the CDR3: TGCGCCAGCAGCCATCTCCCCGGGCAGGGCCGATCCTACGAGCAGTACTTC.

V usage is TRBV30 and J usage is TRBJ2-7; TRBD1 matches at 7 bases. Germline-derived CDR1 and CDR2 are GTSNPN and SVGIG (reference sequence). CDR3 length: 13 amino acids. The junction had 10 bases not matched to a gene; V was cut back by 8 bases and J by 3 bases. The CDR3 reads CAHTRAGGYEQYF. As DNA, the CDR3 is TGTGCCCACACTCGGGCAGGGGGCTACGAGCAGTACTTC.

The table lists this clone with a count of one. The rearrangement links TRBV19 to TRBJ1-1; D unclear. The CDR3 spans 12 residues. The V gene's germline CDR1 is LNHDA and CDR2 SQIVND (reference sequence). Trimming removed 3 bases at V and 7 bases at J, with 9 bases between. As DNA, the CDR3 is TGTGCCAGTAGTATTTCGAGGAATGAAGCTTTCTTT. It translates to CASSISRNEAFF.

To note about this clone: The sample carries other DNA sequences with the same CDR3. The genes are TRBV27 and TRBJ2-3; D is possibly TRBD1 (6 bases). The germline CDR1 and CDR2 sequences are MNHEY and SMNVEV (reference sequence). The CDR3 sequence is 12 residues long. V lost 6 bases, J lost 6 bases, and 10 bases lay in between. The CDR3 spells CASSPRGDTQYF. The CDR3 nucleotides read TGTGCCAGCAGCCCTAGGGGGGATACGCAGTATTTT.

The chain couples TRBV29-1 to TRBJ2-1; 9 nucleotides line up with TRBD2. Germline values: CDR1 SQVTM, CDR2 ANQGSEA. This CDR3 spans 14 amino acids. With 7 bases clipped from V and 7 bases from J, the junction kept 11 bases outside the gene matches. The CDR3 reads CSGGSGSLRNEQFF. CDR3 in DNA: TGCAGCGGCGGTAGCGGGAGTCTAAGAAATGAGCAGTTCTTC.

CDR3 bases: TGTGCCAGCAGCTTATATAGCGGGAGGGCCGGCGGGGAGCTGTTTTTT. Its protein product is CASSLYSGRAGGELFF. The gene calls are TRBV7-8 and TRBJ2-2; TRBD2 aligns across 11 bases. V was clipped by 2 bases and J by 7 bases; unmatched bases: 6. The CDR3 spans 16 residues. Germline assignment: CDR1 SGHVS and CDR2 FQNEAQ.

This clone is a singleton in its sample. The chain recombines TRBV30 with TRBJ2-7; no clear D. From germline, CDR1 is GTSNPN and CDR2 SVGIG (reference sequence). CDR3 length equals 13 residues. V lost 0 bases and J 2 bases, leaving 8 bases between the germline ends. The CDR3 spells CAWSVTTPYEQYF. Written as DNA, the CDR3 is TGTGCCTGGAGTGTAACGACCCCCTACGAGCAGTACTTC.

The CDR3 DNA is TGTGCCACCCGGCGCCCCACAGATACGCAGTATTTT. Amino acid sequence: CATRRPTDTQYF. The gene calls are TRBV27 and TRBJ2-3, with D unclear. Germline V gene data show CDR1 as MNHEY and CDR2 as SMNVEV (reference sequence). Trimming took off 10 bases at V and 2 bases at J, with 10 bases between the two ends. This CDR3 spans 12 amino acids.